This T cell receptor (beta chain) was identified in a study of T cells in Graves' hyperthyroidism and ophthalmopathy. The CDR3 extends over 15 amino acids. CDR1 SGHTA and CDR2 FQGNSA come from the germline V gene. Trimming removed 0 bases from V and 4 bases from J, with 12 bases in between. Subjects aged 18 to 65 presented with newly diagnosed hyperthyroidism of less than 2 months' duration. Lactation, pregnancy, other autoimmune disease or uncontrolled infection led to exclusion of patients. Amplified regions were TCR beta CDR3 sequences from RNA transcripts. The HTBI primer set was used in a first-round RT-PCR of the TCR CDR3. A single record per CDR3 protein comes from TCRdb applying MiXCR to the multiplex PCR reads. Found here are roughly 700,000 distinct CDR3 sequences, roughly a third of them singletons; the top ten hold around 30%. This clonotype was seen many times. Its antigen is as yet unknown.

Findings and limits, study-wide: Expanded thyroid clonotypes (above 0.001) were mostly also found in blood. The model identified upcoming ophthalmopathy a median about 7.1 months ahead of onset.

The origin of this receptor is a woman aged 40 to 55 with Graves' hyperthyroidism. What was sequenced was blood. The J gene is TRBJ1-2, the V gene TRBV7-2, with D maybe TRBD1 (6 bases). CDR3 amino acids: CASSLADRSLYGYTF. The CDR3, as DNA: TGTGCCAGCAGCTTAGCCGACAGGTCCCTCTATGGCTACACCTTC.